This entry is about one TCR beta chain. The sample comes from a study of blood T cell repertoires in COVID-19. Study-level background: Sample material is recorded as cDNA or gDNA derived from T cells, B-cell-depleted T cells, or PBMCs.

Libraries were prepared by immunoSEQ multiplex PCR; TCRdb keeps only in-frame clonotypes and omits some of them. Of about 210,000 clones in the sample, about 89% were seen once. Trimming took 3 bases from V and 4 from J, leaving 7 bases between them. Germline CDR1 and CDR2: PRHDT and FYEKMQ (reference sequence). The CDR3 length is 13 residues. This receptor was obtained from a woman aged 18-29 years who had recovered from COVID-19. The chain employs TRBV13 and TRBJ1-5, with D perhaps matching TRBD1 (5 bases). Material: PBMCs or T cells enriched from blood (not recorded which). CDR3: CASSFGGNQPQHF. For the CDR3, the DNA is TGTGCCAGCAGCTTCGGGGGGAATCAGCCCCAGCATTTT.